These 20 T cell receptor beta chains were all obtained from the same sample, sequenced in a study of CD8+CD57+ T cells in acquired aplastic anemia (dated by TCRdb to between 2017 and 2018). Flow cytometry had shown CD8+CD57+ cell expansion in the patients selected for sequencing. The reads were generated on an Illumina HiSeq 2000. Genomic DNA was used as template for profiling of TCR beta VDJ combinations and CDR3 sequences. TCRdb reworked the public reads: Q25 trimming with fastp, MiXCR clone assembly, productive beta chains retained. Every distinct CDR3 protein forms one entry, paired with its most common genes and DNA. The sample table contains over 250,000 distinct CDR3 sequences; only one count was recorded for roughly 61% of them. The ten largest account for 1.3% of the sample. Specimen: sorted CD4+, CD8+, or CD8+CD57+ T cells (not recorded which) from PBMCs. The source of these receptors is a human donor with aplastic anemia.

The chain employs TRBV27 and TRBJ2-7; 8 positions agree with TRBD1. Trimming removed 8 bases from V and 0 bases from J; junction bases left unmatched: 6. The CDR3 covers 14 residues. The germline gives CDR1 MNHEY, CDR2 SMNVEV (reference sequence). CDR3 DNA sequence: TGTGCCAGCCGTTGGGACAGGAGCTCCTACGAGCAGTACTTC. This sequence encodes CASRWDRSSYEQYF.

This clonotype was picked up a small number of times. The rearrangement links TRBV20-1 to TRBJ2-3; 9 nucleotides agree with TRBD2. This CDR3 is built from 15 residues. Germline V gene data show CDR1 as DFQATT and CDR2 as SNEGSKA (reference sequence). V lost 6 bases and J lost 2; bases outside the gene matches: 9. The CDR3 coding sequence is TGCAGTGCCGCGAGCGGGGGGTTTAACACAGATACGCAGTATTTT. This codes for CSAASGGFNTDTQYF.

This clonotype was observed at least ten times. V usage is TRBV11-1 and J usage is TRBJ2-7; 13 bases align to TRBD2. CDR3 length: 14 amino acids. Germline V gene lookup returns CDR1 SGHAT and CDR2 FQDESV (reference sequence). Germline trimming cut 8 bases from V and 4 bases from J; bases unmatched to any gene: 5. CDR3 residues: CASGRTSGGYEQYF. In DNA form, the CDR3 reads TGTGCCAGCGGTCGGACTAGCGGGGGATACGAGCAGTACTTC.

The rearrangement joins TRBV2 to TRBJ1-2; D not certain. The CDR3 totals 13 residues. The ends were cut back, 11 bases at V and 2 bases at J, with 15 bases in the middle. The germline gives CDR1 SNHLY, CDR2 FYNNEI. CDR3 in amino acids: CARRRSGNYGYTF. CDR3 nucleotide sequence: TGTGCCCGCCGTCGCTCGGGGAACTATGGCTACACCTTC.

CDR3 in amino acids: CATSTDNSEKLFF. In nucleotides, the CDR3 is TGTGCCACCAGCACAGATAACAGTGAAAAACTGTTTTTT. This chain links TRBV15 with TRBJ1-4, with D hard to call. V was trimmed by 4 bases and J by 7 bases, leaving 10 bases between them. CDR1 is LNHNV, CDR2 YYDKDF, per germline (reference sequence). This CDR3 region has 13 residues. Looking up the rest from reference TRBV15 and TRBJ1-4 gives the full variable domain: DAMVIQNPRYQVTQFGKPVTLSCSQTLNHNVMYWYQQKSSQAPKLLFHYYDKDFNNEADTPDNFQSRRPNTSFCFLDIRSPGLGDTAMYLCATSTDNSEKLFFGSGTQLSVL.

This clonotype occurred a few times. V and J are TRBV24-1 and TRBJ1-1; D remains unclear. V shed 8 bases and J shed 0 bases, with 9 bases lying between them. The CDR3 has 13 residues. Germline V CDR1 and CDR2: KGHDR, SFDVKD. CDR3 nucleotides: TGTGCCACCACCGAGGGCGTGAACACTGAAGCTTTCTTT. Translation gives CATTEGVNTEAFF.

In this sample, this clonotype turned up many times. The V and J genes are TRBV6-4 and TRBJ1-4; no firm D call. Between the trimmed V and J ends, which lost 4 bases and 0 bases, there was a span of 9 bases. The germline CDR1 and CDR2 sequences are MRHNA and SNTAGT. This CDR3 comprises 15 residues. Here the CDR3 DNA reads TGTGCCAGCAGTGTTAGGGCACCAACTAATGAAAAACTGTTTTTT. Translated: CASSVRAPTNEKLFF.

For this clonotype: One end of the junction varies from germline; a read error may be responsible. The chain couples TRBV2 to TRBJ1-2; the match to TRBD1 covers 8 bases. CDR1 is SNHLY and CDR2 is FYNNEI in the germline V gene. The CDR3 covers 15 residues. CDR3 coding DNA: TGTGCCAGCAGTGAAATCGGTCGACAGGGGACCTCCCTTGAATTC. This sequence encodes CASSEIGRQGTSLEF.

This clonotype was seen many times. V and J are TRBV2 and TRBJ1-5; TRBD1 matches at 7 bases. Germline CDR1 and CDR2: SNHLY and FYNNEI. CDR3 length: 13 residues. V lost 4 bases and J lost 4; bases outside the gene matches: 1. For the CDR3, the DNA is TGTGCCAGCAGTGCACAGGGGAATCAGCCCCAGCATTTT. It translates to CASSAQGNQPQHF.

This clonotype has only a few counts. In nucleotides, the CDR3 is TGTGCCAGCAGCTTAGTCGGGACAGGGGTGAACACTGAAGCTTTCTTT. This codes for CASSLVGTGVNTEAFF. J is TRBJ1-1 and V is TRBV13, with 10 bases identical to TRBD1. V lost 1 base to trimming and J lost 0 bases; unmatched junction nucleotides: 2. Germline V CDR1 and CDR2: PRHDT, FYEKMQ (reference sequence). CDR3 length equals 16 residues.

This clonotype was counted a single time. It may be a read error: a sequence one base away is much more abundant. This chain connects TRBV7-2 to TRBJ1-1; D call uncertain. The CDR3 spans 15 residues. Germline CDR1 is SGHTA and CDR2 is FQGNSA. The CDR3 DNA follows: TGTGCCAGCAGCTCCCATATTGAACCGAACACTGAAGCTTCCTTT. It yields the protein CASSSHIEPNTEASF.

CDR3 loop: CASSDGQSSYNEQFF. The CDR3, as DNA: TGTGCCAGCAGCGACGGACAGAGCTCCTACAATGAGCAGTTCTTC. The chain employs TRBV25-1 and TRBJ2-1, with D possibly matching TRBD1 (6 bases). The CDR3 spans 15 residues. CDR1 is MGHDK and CDR2 is SYGVNS in the germline V gene. V lost 6 bases to trimming and J lost 0 bases, with 12 bases between them.

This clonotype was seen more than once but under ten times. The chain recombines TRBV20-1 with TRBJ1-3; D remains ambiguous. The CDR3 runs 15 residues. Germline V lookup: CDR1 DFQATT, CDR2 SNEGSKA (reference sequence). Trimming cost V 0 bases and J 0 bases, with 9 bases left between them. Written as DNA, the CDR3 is TGCAGTGCTAGAGATTTAGTGTACTCTGGAAACACCATATATTTT. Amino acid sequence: CSARDLVYSGNTIYF.

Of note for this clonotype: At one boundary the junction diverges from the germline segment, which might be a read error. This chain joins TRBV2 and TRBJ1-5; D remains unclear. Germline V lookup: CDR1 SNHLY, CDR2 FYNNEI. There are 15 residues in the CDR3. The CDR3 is CASRGIAYSNQPQRF. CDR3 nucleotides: TGTGCCAGCAGAGGAATAGCCTATAGCAATCAGCCCCAGCGTTTT.

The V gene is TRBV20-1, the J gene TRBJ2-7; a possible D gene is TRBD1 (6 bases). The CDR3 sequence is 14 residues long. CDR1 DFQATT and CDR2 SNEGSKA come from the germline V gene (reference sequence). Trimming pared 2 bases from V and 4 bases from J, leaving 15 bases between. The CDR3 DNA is TGCAGTGCTAGAAACAGGGCCGGGTTGTACGAGCAGTACTTC. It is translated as CSARNRAGLYEQYF.

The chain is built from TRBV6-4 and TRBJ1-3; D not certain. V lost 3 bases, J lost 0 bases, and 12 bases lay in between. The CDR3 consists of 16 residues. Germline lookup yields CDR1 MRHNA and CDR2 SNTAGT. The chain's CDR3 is CASSERAGDSGNTIYF. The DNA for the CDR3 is TGTGCCAGCAGTGAAAGGGCAGGAGACTCTGGAAACACCATATATTTT.

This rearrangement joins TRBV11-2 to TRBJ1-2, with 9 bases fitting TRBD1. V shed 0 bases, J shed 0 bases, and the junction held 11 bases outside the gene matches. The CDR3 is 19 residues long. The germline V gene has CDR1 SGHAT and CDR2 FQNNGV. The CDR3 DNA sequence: TGTGCCAGCAGCTTAGATTGGCCCGGACAGGGGCCTTCTAACTATGGCTACACCTTC. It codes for CASSLDWPGQGPSNYGYTF.

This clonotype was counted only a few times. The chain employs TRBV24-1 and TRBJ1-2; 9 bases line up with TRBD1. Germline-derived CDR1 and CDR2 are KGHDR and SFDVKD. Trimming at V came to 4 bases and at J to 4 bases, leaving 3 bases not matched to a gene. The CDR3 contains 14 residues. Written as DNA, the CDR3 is TGTGCCACCAGTGACGGACAGGGGAGCTATGGCTACACCTTC. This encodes CATSDGQGSYGYTF.

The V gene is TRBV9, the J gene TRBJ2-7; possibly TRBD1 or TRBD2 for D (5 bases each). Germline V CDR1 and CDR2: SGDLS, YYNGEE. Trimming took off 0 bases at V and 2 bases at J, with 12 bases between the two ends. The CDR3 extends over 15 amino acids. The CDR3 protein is CASSVAPGPAYEQYF. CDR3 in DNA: TGTGCCAGCAGCGTAGCGCCGGGGCCGGCCTACGAGCAGTACTTC.

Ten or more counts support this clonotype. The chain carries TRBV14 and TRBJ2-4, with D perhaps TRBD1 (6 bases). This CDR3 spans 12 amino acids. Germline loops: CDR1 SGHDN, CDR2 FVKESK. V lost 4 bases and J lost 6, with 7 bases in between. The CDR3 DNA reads TGTGCCAGCAGCCTGGACAGAAACATTCAGTACTTC. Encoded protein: CASSLDRNIQYF. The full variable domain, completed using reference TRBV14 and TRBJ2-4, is EAGVTQFPSHSVIEKGQTVTLRCDPISGHDNLYWYRRVMGKEIKFLLHFVKESKQDESGMPNNRFLAERTGGTYSTLKVQPAELEDSGVYFCASSLDRNIQYFGAGTRLSVL.